Below, one T cell receptor beta chain is given with its context. Its antigen is as yet unknown. The record originates from a study of cytomegalovirus exposure and HLA in healthy donors. Background on the study: Early released data comprised around 80 million unique TCRs from HLA-typed donors.

The PCR contained 60 Vbeta and 13 Jbeta primers. Libraries were prepared by immunoSEQ multiplex PCR; TCRdb keeps only in-frame clonotypes and omits some of them. Seen here are roughly 120,000 clones, around 80% observed once, and the top ten hold 3.5% to 5%. Regarding the study as a whole: Accurate prediction of most subjects' HLA-A and HLA-B alleles from TCR beta sequences was reported. Earlier analysis yielded a pattern in which most TCR beta V segments were productive about 87% or about 30% of the time.

This CDR3 is 14 amino acids long. Germline CDR1 MNHEY, CDR2 SMNVEV (reference sequence). With 6 bases clipped from V and 7 bases from J, the junction kept 8 bases outside the gene matches. This clonotype was sampled from a man younger than 45 in good health and CMV-seropositive. The chain uses TRBV27 and TRBJ1-4; 7 nucleotides line up with TRBD1. Sequenced input: PBMCs. The CDR3 loop reads CASRRRGQGEKLFF. CDR3 DNA: TGTGCCAGCAGAAGAAGGGGGCAGGGTGAAAAACTGTTTTTT.